This T cell receptor (beta chain) comes out of a study of blood T cell repertoires in COVID-19. Study at large: Donors in the United States, Italy and Spain gave samples during acute or convalescent COVID-19. In each case, the material was cDNA or gDNA derived from T cells, B-cell-depleted T cells, or PBMCs.

This CDR3 is 10 amino acids long. V gave up 6 bases and J gave up 4 bases, with 6 bases separating them. CDR1 and CDR2 (germline): DFQATT, SNEGSKA (reference sequence). The authors' processing: Estimation of nucleated cell counts relied on the amplification of reference gene primers. Measured with immunoSEQ multiplex PCR; TCRdb has only the in-frame clones, and not every one. The DNA was the basis for D and trimming; V, J and clone size are from that table. The repertoire consists of 60,000 to 85,000 clones, with more than 75% occurring once and the leading ten covering approximately 1.5%. The chain recombines TRBV20-1 with TRBJ1-2; D not certain. This clonotype was sampled from a man in his fifties with acute or convalescent COVID-19. The sample was peripheral blood. CDR3 sequence reads: CSAQSYGYTF. Here the CDR3 DNA reads TGCAGTGCGCAGTCCTATGGCTACACCTTC.